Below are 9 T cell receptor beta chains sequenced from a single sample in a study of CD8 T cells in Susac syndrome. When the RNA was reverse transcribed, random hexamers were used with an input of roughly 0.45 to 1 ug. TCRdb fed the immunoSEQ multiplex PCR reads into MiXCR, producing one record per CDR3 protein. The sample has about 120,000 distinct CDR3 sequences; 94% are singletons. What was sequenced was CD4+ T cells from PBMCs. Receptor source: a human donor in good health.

The CDR3 region is CASSLAHTNTGELFF. The DNA of the CDR3 is TGTGCCAGCAGTTTAGCACATACGAACACCGGGGAGCTGTTTTTT. The chain combines TRBV6-5 with TRBJ2-2; no clear D. The CDR3 has 15 residues. Germline lookup yields CDR1 MNHEY and CDR2 SVGAGI. V lost 4 bases and J 0 bases, leaving 9 bases between the germline ends.

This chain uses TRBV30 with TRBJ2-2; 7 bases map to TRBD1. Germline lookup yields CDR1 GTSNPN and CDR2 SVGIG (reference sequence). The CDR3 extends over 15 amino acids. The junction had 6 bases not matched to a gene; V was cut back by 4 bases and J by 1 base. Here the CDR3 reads CAWINRGLNTGELFF. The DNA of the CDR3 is TGTGCCTGGATAAACAGGGGCCTGAACACCGGGGAGCTGTTTTTT.

The CDR3 sequence: CASSQGHSTDTQYF. In DNA, the CDR3 is TGCGCCAGCAGCCAAGGTCATAGCACAGATACGCAGTATTTT. V usage is TRBV4-1 and J usage is TRBJ2-3; unclear D gene. With 1 base removed from V and 0 bases from J, the gap between germline ends came to 5 bases. CDR1 MGHRA and CDR2 YSYEKL come from the germline V gene. CDR3 length: 14 amino acids.

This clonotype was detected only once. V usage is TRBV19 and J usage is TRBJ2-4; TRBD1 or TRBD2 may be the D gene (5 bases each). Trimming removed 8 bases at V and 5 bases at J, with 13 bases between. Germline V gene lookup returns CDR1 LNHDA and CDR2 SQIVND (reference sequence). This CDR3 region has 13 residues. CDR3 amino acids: CASGAGAENIQYF. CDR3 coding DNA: TGTGCCAGTGGGGCGGGTGCGGAAAACATTCAGTACTTC. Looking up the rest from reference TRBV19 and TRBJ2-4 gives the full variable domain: DGGITQSPKYLFRKEGQNVTLSCEQNLNHDAMYWYRQDPGQGLRLIYYSQIVNDFQKGDIAEGYSVSREKKESFPLTVTSAQKNPTAFYLCASGAGAENIQYFGAGTRLSVL.

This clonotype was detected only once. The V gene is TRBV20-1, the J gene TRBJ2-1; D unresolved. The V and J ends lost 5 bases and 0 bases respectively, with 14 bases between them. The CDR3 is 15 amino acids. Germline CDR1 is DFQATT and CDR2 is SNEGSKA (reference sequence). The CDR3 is CSAPLQPGSYNEQFF. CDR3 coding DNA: TGCAGTGCTCCCCTCCAGCCCGGCTCCTACAATGAGCAGTTCTTC.

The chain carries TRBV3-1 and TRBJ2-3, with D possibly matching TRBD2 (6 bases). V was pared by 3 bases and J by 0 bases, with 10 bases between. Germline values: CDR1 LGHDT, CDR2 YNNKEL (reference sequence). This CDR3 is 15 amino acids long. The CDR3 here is CASSHLARSTDTQYF. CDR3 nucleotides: TGTGCCAGCAGCCATCTAGCGCGAAGCACAGATACGCAGTATTTT.

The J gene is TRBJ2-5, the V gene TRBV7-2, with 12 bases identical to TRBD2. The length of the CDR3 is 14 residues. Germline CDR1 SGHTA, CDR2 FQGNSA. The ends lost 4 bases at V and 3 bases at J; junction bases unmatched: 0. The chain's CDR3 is CASSWTSGEETQYF. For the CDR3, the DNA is TGTGCCAGCAGCTGGACTAGCGGGGAAGAGACCCAGTACTTC.

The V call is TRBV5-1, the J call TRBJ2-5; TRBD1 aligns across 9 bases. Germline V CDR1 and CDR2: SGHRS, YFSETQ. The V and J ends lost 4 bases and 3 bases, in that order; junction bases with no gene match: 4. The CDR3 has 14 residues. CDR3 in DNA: TGCGCCAGCAGCCCGGACAGGGGTGAAGAGACCCAGTACTTC. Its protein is CASSPDRGEETQYF.

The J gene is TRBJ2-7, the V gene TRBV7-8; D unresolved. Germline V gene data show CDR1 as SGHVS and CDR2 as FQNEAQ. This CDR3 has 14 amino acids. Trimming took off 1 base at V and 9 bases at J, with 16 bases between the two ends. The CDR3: CASSLVEQPQGQYF. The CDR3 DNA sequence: TGTGCCAGCAGCTTAGTCGAGCAGCCCCAAGGGCAGTACTTC.